A selection of T cell receptor beta chains follows, all from one sample in a study of T cell responses to AZD1222 COVID-19 vaccine. This table comes from immunoSEQ multiplex PCR, and its TCRdb copy is limited to in-frame clones, with some not included. The repertoire has 90,000 to 95,000 clones, approximately 90% of them found once; the top ten carry 19%. The source was peripheral blood, collected on day 0 of AZD1222 vaccination. Receptors were obtained from an adult in good health. CDR3s include the opening cysteine and the closing phenylalanine or tryptophan. The D gene is left open where the match is weak. Clone size is given for some rows only: seen once, a few or many times, or a class if the clone is expanded.

D gene	V gene	J gene	clone size	CDR3 protein	CDR3 DNA
.	TRBV4-2	TRBJ1-4	.	CASSPLSMMAGMGELFF	TGTGCCAGCAGCCCGTTGAGCATGATGGCAGGCATGGGAGAACTGTTTTTT
.	TRBV7-3	TRBJ2-3	few	CASSPGQLRGSDTQYF	TGTGCCAGCAGCCCTGGACAGCTTCGGGGGTCAGATACGCAGTATTTT
TRBD1	TRBV7-2	TRBJ1-1	.	CASRFGGGNEAFF	TGTGCCAGCAGATTTGGAGGGGGCAATGAAGCTTTCTTT
.	TRBV6-5	TRBJ1-5	.	CASLGDSGNQPQHF	TGTGCCAGCCTTGGGGATTCGGGCAATCAGCCCCAGCATTTT
.	TRBV7-9	TRBJ1-5	.	CASSLGASGNQPQHF	TGTGCCAGCAGCTTAGGGGCATCGGGCAATCAGCCCCAGCATTTT
.	TRBV6-2/TRBV6-3	TRBJ2-5	.	CASSTPTRGQETQYF	TGTGCCAGCAGTACCCCCACCCGGGGGCAAGAGACCCAGTACTTC
TRBD1	TRBV7-2	TRBJ2-2	.	CASSFGGQGTSGELFF	TGTGCCAGCAGCTTCGGGGGACAGGGGACGTCCGGGGAGCTGTTTTTT
TRBD2	TRBV30	TRBJ2-1	.	CACPLAGADNEQFF	TGTGCCTGCCCTCTAGCGGGGGCTGACAATGAGCAGTTCTTC
.	TRBV19	TRBJ1-6	.	CAAGPPLHF	TGTGCCGCGGGTCCACCCCTCCACTTT
.	TRBV18	TRBJ1-6	once	CASSPPTADNSPLHF	TGTGCCAGCTCACCCCCGACCGCGGATAATTCACCCCTCCACTTT
.	TRBV6-5	TRBJ2-7	.	CASSQGPSYEQYF	TGTGCCAGCAGTCAGGGCCCCTCCTACGAGCAGTACTTC
TRBD2	TRBV11-2	TRBJ2-1	.	CASSRAGSYNEQFF	TGTGCCAGCAGCCGAGCGGGATCCTACAATGAGCAGTTCTTC
TRBD1	TRBV13	TRBJ1-1	few	CASSKDRIMNTEAFF	TGTGCCAGCAGCAAGGACAGGATCATGAACACTGAAGCTTTCTTT
.	TRBV19	TRBJ2-3	.	CASSMGRGRTDTQYF	TGTGCCAGTAGTATGGGGCGGGGGCGCACAGATACGCAGTATTTT
TRBD2	TRBV5-6	TRBJ2-1	.	CASSLAGAGGTYNEQFF	TGTGCCAGCAGCTTGGCGGGGGCGGGAGGCACCTACAATGAGCAGTTCTTC
TRBD2	TRBV19	TRBJ2-1	.	CASSIDYDSGTSVRAYNEQFF	TGTGCCAGTAGTATAGATTACGACAGCGGGACTAGCGTTCGAGCGTACAATGAGCAGTTCTTC
TRBD1	TRBV7-3	TRBJ2-7	once	CASSLEGQAHYEQYF	TGTGCCAGCAGCTTAGAGGGACAGGCCCACTACGAGCAGTACTTC
.	TRBV19	TRBJ1-2	.	CASSIEVSYGYTF	TGTGCCAGTAGTATAGAGGTCAGCTATGGCTACACCTTC
TRBD1	TRBV4-2	TRBJ2-3	.	CASSQDTSRGMQYF	TGTGCCAGCAGCCAAGATACCTCCAGGGGGATGCAGTATTTT
.	TRBV7-8	TRBJ2-1	.	CASSRTRGTYNEQFF	TGTGCCAGCAGCCGGACGAGAGGAACCTACAATGAGCAGTTCTTC
TRBD2	TRBV28	TRBJ2-2	once	CASSRTSWTGELFF	TGTGCCAGCAGCCGGACTAGTTGGACCGGGGAGCTGTTTTTT
.	TRBV18	TRBJ2-3	.	CASSRETAYTDTQYF	TGTGCCAGCTCACGGGAGACAGCTTACACAGATACGCAGTATTTT
.	TRBV3-1/TRBV3-2	TRBJ1-1	.	CASSPQGSEAFF	TGTGCCAGCAGTCCACAGGGATCTGAAGCTTTCTTT
.	TRBV24-1	TRBJ2-7	.	CAIRAPIYEQYF	TGTGCCATCCGCGCTCCTATCTACGAGCAGTACTTC
.	TRBV12-3/TRBV12-4	TRBJ2-7	.	CASSRAIGEQYF	TGTGCCAGCTCCCGGGCTATCGGCGAGCAGTACTTC
.	TRBV27	TRBJ1-2	few	CASSRTTVLYGYTF	TGTGCCAGCAGTCGGACGACAGTTCTCTATGGCTACACCTTC
TRBD1	TRBV11-2	TRBJ2-7	.	CASSPWTGTYEQYF	TGTGCCAGCAGCCCCTGGACAGGGACCTACGAGCAGTACTTC
.	TRBV9	TRBJ2-1	.	CASSPSGRTTYNEQFF	TGTGCCAGCAGCCCCTCGGGGAGGACAACCTACAATGAGCAGTTCTTC
TRBD1	TRBV7-2	TRBJ2-3	.	CASRSGTDTDTQYF	TGTGCCAGCAGGTCCGGGACAGACACAGATACGCAGTATTTT
TRBD1	TRBV18	TRBJ1-1	.	CASSLRQGTSNTEAFF	TGTGCCAGCTCACTCAGACAGGGGACTTCGAACACTGAAGCTTTCTTT
.	TRBV2	TRBJ2-1	.	CASLGRPGNEQFF	TGTGCCAGCTTGGGACGGCCTGGGAATGAGCAGTTCTTC
.	TRBV4-2	TRBJ1-1	.	CASSQAAGAYTEAFF	TGTGCCAGCAGCCAAGCGGCGGGGGCCTACACTGAAGCTTTCTTT